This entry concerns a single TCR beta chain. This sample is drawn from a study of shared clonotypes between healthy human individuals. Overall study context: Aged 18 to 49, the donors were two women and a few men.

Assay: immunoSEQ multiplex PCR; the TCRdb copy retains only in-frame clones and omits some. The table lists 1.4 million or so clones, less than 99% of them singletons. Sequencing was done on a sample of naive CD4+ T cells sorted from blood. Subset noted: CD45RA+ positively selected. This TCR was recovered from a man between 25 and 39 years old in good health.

CDR3 amino acids: CASSFQSPSYEQYF. The CDR3 nucleotides are TGCGCCAGCAGCTTCCAATCACCCTCCTACGAGCAGTACTTC. The rearrangement links TRBV5-1 to TRBJ2-7, with D uncertain. V gave up 2 bases and J gave up 0 bases, with 9 bases separating them. CDR3 length: 14 amino acids. The germline gives CDR1 SGHRS, CDR2 YFSETQ.